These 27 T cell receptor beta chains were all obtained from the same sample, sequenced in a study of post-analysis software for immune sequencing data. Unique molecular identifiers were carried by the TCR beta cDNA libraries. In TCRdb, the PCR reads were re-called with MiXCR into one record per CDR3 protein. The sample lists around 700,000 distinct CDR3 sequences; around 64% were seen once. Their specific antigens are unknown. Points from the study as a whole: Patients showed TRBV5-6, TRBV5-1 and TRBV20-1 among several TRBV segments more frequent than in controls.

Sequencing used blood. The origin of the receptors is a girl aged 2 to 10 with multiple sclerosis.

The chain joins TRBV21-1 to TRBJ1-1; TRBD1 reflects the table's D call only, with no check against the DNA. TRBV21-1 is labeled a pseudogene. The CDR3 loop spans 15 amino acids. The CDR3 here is CASTSTGRVSAEAFF. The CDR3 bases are TGTGCCAGCACATCCACAGGGCGGGTATCGGCTGAAGCTTTCTTT.

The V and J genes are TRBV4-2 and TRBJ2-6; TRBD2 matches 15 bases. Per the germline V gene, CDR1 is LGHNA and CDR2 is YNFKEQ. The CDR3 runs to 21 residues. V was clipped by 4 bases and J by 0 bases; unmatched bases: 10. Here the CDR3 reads CASSLFRTSGRDTSGANVLTF. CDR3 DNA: TGTGCCAGCAGCCTTTTCAGGACTAGCGGGAGGGATACCTCTGGGGCCAACGTCCTGACTTTC.

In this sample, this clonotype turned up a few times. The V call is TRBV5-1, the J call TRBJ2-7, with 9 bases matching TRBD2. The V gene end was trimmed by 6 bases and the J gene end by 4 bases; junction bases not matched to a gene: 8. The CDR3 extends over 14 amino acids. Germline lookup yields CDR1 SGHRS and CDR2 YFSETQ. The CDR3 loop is CASMVASGTYEQYF. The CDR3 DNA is TGCGCCAGCATGGTTGCTAGCGGGACTTACGAGCAGTACTTC. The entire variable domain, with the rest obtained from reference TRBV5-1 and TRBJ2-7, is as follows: KAGVTQTPRYLIKTRGQQVTLSCSPISGHRSVSWYQQTPGQGLQFLFEYFSETQRNKGNFPGRFSGRQFSNSRSEMNVSTLELGDSALYLCASMVASGTYEQYFGPGTRLTVT.

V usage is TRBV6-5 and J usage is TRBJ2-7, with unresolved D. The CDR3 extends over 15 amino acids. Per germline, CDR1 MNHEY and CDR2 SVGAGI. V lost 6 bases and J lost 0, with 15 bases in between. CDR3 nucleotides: TGTGCCAGCAGGCCCCCCCCAGGTACCTCCTACGAGCAGTACTTC. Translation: CASRPPPGTSYEQYF.

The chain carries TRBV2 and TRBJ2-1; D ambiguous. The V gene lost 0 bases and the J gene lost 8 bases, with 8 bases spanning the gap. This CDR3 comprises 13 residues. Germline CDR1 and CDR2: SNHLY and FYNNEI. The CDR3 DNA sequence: TGTGCCAGCAGTGAAGCGCTTCGCGATGAGCAGTTCTTC. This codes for CASSEALRDEQFF.

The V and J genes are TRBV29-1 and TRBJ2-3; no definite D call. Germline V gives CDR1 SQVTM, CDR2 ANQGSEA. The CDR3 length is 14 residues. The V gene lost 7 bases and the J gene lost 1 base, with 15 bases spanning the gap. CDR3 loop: CSALRVKGTDTQYF. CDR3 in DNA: TGCAGCGCCCTACGAGTTAAAGGCACAGATACGCAGTATTTT.

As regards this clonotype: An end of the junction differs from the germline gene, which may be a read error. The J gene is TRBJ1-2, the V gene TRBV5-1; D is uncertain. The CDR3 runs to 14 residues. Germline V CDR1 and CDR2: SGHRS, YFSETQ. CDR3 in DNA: TGCGCCGGCAGCTTGGAGGGCAGGTCCTATGGCTACACCTTC. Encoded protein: CAGSLEGRSYGYTF. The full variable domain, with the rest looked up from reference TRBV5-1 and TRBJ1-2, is KAGVTQTPRYLIKTRGQQVTLSCSPISGHRSVSWYQQTPGQGLQFLFEYFSETQRNKGNFPGRFSGRQFSNSRSEMNVSTLELGDSALYLCAGSLEGRSYGYTFGSGTRLTVV.

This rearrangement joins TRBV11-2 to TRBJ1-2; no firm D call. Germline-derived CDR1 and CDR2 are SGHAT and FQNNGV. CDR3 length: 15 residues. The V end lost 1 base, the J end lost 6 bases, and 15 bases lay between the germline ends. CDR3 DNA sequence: TGTGCCAGCAGCTTAGGGGTGGGGTCGCCACATGGCTACACCTTC. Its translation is CASSLGVGSPHGYTF.

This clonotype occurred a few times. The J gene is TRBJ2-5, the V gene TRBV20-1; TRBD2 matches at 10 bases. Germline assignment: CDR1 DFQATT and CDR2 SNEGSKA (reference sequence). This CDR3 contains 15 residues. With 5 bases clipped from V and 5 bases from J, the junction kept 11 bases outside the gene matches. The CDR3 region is CSAYSGLAARETQYF. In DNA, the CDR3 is TGCAGTGCTTACTCAGGACTAGCGGCGAGGGAGACCCAGTACTTC.

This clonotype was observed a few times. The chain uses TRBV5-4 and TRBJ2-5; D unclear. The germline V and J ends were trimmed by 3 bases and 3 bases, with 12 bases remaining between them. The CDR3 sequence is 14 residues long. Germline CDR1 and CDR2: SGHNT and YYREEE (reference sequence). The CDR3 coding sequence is TGTGCCAGCAGCTACTTATTGCAGAAAGAGACCCAGTACTTC. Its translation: CASSYLLQKETQYF.

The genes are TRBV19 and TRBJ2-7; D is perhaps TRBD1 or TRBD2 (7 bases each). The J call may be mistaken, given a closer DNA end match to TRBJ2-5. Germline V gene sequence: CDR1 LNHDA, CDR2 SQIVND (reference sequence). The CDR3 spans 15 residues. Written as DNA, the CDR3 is TGTGCCAGTAGTCCCCAGACAGGGAGGGGAGAGACCCAGTACTTC. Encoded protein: CASSPQTGRGETQYF.

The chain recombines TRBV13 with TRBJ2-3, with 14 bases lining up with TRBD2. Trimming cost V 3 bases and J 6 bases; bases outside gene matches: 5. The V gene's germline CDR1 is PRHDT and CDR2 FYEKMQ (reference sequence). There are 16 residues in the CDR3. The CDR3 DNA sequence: TGTGCCAGCAGCTTCGGGACTAGCGGGAGTTTCGATACGCAGTATTTT. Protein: CASSFGTSGSFDTQYF.

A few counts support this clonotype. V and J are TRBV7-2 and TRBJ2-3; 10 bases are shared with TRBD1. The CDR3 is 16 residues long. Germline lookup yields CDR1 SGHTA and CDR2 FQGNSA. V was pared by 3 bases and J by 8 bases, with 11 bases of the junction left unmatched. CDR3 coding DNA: TGTGCCAGCAGCTTCTACCGGGACAGGGGAGGCGGTACGCAGTATTTT. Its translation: CASSFYRDRGGGTQYF.

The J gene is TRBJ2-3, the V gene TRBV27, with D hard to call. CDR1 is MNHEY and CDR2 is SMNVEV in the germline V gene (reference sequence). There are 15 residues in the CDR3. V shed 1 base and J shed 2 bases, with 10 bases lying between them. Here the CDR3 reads CASSLFPVITDTQYF. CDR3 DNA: TGTGCCAGCAGTTTATTCCCCGTGATCACAGATACGCAGTATTTT.

The CDR3 region is CASRSGMQPQHF. CDR3 sequence (DNA): TGTGCCAGCAGGTCAGGGATGCAGCCCCAGCATTTT. The V gene is TRBV27, the J gene TRBJ1-5; tentatively, D is TRBD1 (5 bases). The V end lost 6 bases, the J end lost 7 bases, and 10 bases lay between the germline ends. Per the germline V gene, CDR1 is MNHEY and CDR2 is SMNVEV (reference sequence). CDR3 length equals 12 residues.

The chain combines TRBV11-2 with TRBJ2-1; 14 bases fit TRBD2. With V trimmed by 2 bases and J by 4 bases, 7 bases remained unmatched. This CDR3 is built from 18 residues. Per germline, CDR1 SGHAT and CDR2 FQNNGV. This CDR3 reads CASSLRTSGRLSYNEQFF. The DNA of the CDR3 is TGTGCCAGCAGCTTAAGGACTAGCGGGAGGTTGTCATACAATGAGCAGTTCTTC. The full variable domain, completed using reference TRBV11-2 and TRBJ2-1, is EAGVAQSPRYKIIEKRQSVAFWCNPISGHATLYWYQQILGQGPKLLIQFQNNGVVDDSQLPKDRFSAERLKGVDSTLKIQPAKLEDSAVYLCASSLRTSGRLSYNEQFFGPGTRLTVL.

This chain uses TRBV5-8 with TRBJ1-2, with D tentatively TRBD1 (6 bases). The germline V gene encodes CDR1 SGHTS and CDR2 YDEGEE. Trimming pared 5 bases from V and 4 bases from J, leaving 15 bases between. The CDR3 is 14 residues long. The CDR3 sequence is CASRFGQRLYGYTF. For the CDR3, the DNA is TGTGCCAGCAGATTCGGACAGAGACTCTATGGCTACACCTTC.

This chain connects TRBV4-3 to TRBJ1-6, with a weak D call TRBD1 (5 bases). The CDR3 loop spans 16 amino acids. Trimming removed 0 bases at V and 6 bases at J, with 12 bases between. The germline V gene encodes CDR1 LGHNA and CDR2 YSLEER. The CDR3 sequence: CASSQDQGVLNSPLHF. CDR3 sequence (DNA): TGCGCCAGCAGCCAAGATCAAGGGGTACTTAATTCACCCCTCCACTTT.

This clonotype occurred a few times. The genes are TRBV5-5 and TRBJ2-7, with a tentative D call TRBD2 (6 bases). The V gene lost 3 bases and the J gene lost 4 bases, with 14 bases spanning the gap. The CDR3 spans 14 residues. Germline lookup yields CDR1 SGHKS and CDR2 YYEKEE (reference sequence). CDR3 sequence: CASSSGLSWYEQYF. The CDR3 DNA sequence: TGTGCCAGCAGCTCGGGACTTTCCTGGTACGAGCAGTACTTC.

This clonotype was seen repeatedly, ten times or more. The chain's CDR3 is CASSDSPGTDTQYF. The CDR3 coding sequence is TGTGCCAGCAGTGACTCGCCAGGCACAGATACGCAGTATTTT. This chain links TRBV6-4 with TRBJ2-3; D not certain. Germline-derived CDR1 and CDR2 are MRHNA and SNTAGT. V lost 0 bases and J 1 base, leaving 5 bases between the germline ends. The CDR3 extends over 14 amino acids.

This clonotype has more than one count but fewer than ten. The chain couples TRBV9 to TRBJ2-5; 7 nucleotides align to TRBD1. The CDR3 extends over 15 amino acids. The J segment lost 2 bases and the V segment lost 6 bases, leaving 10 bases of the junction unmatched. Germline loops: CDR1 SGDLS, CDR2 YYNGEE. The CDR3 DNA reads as TGTGCCAGCACCGTCGGGACAGCGAGGCAAGAGACCCAGTACTTC. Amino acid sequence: CASTVGTARQETQYF.

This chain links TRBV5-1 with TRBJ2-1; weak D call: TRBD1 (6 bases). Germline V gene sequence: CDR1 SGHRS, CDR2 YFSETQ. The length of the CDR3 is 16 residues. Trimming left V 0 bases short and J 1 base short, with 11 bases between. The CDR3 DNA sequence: TGCGCCAGCAGCTTGGGAACAGGGCGGTCCTACAATGAGCAGTTCTTC. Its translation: CASSLGTGRSYNEQFF.

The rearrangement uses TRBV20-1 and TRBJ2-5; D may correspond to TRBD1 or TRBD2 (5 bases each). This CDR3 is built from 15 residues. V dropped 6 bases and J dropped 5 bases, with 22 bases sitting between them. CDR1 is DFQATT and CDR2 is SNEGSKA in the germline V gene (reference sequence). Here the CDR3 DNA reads TGCAGTGCCATCGATCCCGGGACCAGGAGGGAGACCCAGTACTTC. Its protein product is CSAIDPGTRRETQYF.

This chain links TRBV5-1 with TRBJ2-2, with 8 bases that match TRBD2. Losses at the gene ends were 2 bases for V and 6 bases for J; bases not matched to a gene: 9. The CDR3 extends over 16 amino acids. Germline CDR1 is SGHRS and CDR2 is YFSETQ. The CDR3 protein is CASSLNGLASAGELFF. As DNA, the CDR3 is TGCGCCAGCAGCTTAAACGGACTAGCAAGTGCCGGGGAGCTGTTTTTT.

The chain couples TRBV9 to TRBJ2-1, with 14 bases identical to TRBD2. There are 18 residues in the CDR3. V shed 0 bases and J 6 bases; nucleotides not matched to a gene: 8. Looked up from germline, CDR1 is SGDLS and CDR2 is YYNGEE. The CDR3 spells CASSVGGTSGGLGNEQFF. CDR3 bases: TGTGCCAGCAGCGTAGGGGGGACTAGCGGGGGTTTGGGCAATGAGCAGTTCTTC.

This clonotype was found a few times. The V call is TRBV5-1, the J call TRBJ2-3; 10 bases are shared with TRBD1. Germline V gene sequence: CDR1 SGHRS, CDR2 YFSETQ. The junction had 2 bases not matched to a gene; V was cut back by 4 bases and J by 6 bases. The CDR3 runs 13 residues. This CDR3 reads CASSPGQGDTQYF. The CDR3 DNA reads TGCGCCAGCAGCCCGGGACAGGGGGATACGCAGTATTTT.

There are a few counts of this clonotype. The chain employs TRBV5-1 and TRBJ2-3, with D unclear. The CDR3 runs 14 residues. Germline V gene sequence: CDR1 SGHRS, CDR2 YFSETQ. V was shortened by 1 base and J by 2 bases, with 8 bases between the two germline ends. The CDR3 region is CASSLLTYTDTQYF. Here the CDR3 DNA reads TGCGCCAGCAGCTTGCTCACCTACACAGATACGCAGTATTTT.